Below are 20 T cell receptor beta chains sequenced from a single sample in a study of response to subunit inactivated influenza vaccine. One entry per CDR3 protein results from TCRdb running MiXCR on the RT-PCR reads. The table records 500,000 to 600,000 distinct CDR3 sequences, approximately 10% of them present only once. The same data also contributed to another study, on T cells expressing NK-cell markers. As reported in that work: The cDNA for TCR beta came from 5'RACE template switching with UMIs.

The sequenced sample was PBMCs from blood, obtained on the day of vaccination. These receptor sequences come from a man aged 45 to 65 who received an inactivated influenza vaccine.

For this clonotype: Lacking the conserved final phenylalanine or tryptophan, this CDR3 likely reflects a read error. The chain recombines TRBV20-1 with TRBJ2-5, with 8 bases lining up with TRBD2. J gave up 7 bases and V 6 bases, and 10 bases lay outside the gene matches. The CDR3 is 13 residues long. Per the germline V gene, CDR1 is DFQATT and CDR2 is SNEGSKA (reference sequence). CDR3 bases: TGCAGTGCACCCCGGGGGGGCCGATGGACCCAGTACCTC. This codes for CSAPRGGRWTQYL.

The chain carries TRBV20-1 and TRBJ2-3, with unresolved D. Trimming stripped 3 bases from V and 6 bases from J, with 16 bases between. CDR3 size: 14 residues. Looked up from germline, CDR1 is DFQATT and CDR2 is SNEGSKA (reference sequence). In nucleotides, the CDR3 is TGCAGTGCTAGCAAAGTGGCCTCGGCGGATACGCAGTATTTT. Translation: CSASKVASADTQYF.

The rearrangement links TRBV2 to TRBJ2-3; D unresolved. The germline CDR1 and CDR2 sequences are SNHLY and FYNNEI. Trimming left V 3 bases short and J 4 bases short, with 11 bases between. This CDR3 has 14 amino acids. The CDR3 DNA reads TGTGCCAGCAGTGACACCACTTGGTCAGATACGCAGTATTTT. Its translation is CASSDTTWSDTQYF. The full variable domain, in which reference TRBV2 and TRBJ2-3 provide the parts outside the CDR3, is EPEVTQTPSHQVTQMGQEVILRCVPISNHLYFYWYRQILGQKVEFLVSFYNNEISEKSEIFDDQFSVERPDGSNFTLKIRSTKLEDSAMYFCASSDTTWSDTQYFGPGTRLTVL.

There are a few counts of this clonotype. The rearrangement joins TRBV10-2 to TRBJ2-3; no clear D gene. This CDR3 has 12 amino acids. Between the trimmed V and J ends, which lost 10 bases and 0 bases, there was a span of 8 bases. Germline CDR1 is WSHSY and CDR2 is SAAADI. DNA for the CDR3: TGCGCCACCAGGTCTAGCACAGATACGCAGTATTTT. Translating gives CATRSSTDTQYF.

This clonotype occurred once. The genes are TRBV28 and TRBJ2-3; TRBD2 matches at 9 bases. The CDR3 is made up of 16 amino acids. The V segment lost 6 bases and the J segment 0 bases; nucleotides outside the gene matches: 7. From germline, CDR1 is MDHEN and CDR2 SYDVKM. The DNA for the CDR3 is TGTGCCAGCAGAAAGACTAGCGGAGGTAGCACAGATACGCAGTATTTT. This sequence encodes CASRKTSGGSTDTQYF.

The chain has TRBV4-1 and TRBJ2-5; possibly TRBD2 for D (5 bases). Trimming took 0 bases from V and 5 from J, leaving 16 bases between them. The germline V gene encodes CDR1 MGHRA and CDR2 YSYEKL. This CDR3 has 16 amino acids. The CDR3: CASSQELGREWETQYF. The CDR3 DNA sequence: TGCGCCAGCAGCCAAGAGTTAGGGAGAGAGTGGGAGACCCAGTACTTC.

The chain joins TRBV27 to TRBJ2-7; TRBD2 agrees at 8 bases. Germline trimming cut 6 bases from V and 0 bases from J; bases unmatched to any gene: 4. This CDR3 has 14 residues. Germline V gene sequence: CDR1 MNHEY, CDR2 SMNVEV (reference sequence). DNA of the CDR3: TGTGCCAGCAGACTAGCGGACTACTCCTACGAGCAGTACTTC. Encoded protein: CASRLADYSYEQYF.

The genes are TRBV20-1 and TRBJ2-7, with TRBD1 identical over 7 bases. CDR3 length equals 13 residues. Trimming removed 2 bases from V and 0 bases from J; junction bases left unmatched: 1. CDR1 is DFQATT, CDR2 SNEGSKA, per germline (reference sequence). The CDR3: CSARRDSSYEQYF. CDR3 nucleotides: TGCAGTGCTAGAAGGGACAGCTCCTACGAGCAGTACTTC.

The table lists this clonotype with a few counts. The chain joins TRBV12-3 or TRBV12-4 to TRBJ1-3; tentative D call: TRBD1 (5 bases). CDR3 length: 15 residues. Between the trimmed V and J ends, which lost 6 bases and 0 bases, there was a span of 12 bases. This chain's CDR3 is CASRLSGGSGNTIYF. Written as DNA, the CDR3 is TGTGCCAGCAGGCTCTCCGGGGGCTCTGGAAACACCATATATTTT.

The V call is TRBV7-2, the J call TRBJ2-2, with D possibly called TRBD1 or TRBD2 (5 bases each). CDR3 length: 16 amino acids. CDR1 is SGHTA and CDR2 is FQGNSA in the germline V gene. V lost 5 bases, J lost 4 bases, and 17 bases lay in between. The chain's CDR3 is CASSHFTGTGTGELFF. The CDR3 coding sequence is TGTGCCAGCAGCCATTTTACCGGGACGGGCACCGGGGAGCTGTTTTTT.

The chain is built from TRBV29-1 and TRBJ2-5; TRBD2 might be the D (5 bases). Germline assignment: CDR1 SQVTM and CDR2 ANQGSEA. The CDR3 covers 12 residues. V was shortened by 7 bases and J by 5 bases, with 14 bases between the two germline ends. The CDR3 DNA reads as TGCAGCGCCGGGCCCCGAGGGGAGACCCAGTACTTC. Translated, it gives CSAGPRGETQYF.

This clonotype was seen at least ten times. J is TRBJ2-3 and V is TRBV6-2 or TRBV6-3; 9 bases map to TRBD1. Germline V gene lookup returns CDR1 MNHEY and CDR2 SVGEGT. The CDR3 is 17 residues long. The ends lost 2 bases at V and 3 bases at J; junction bases unmatched: 9. The CDR3 sequence: CASSYAGDRESTDTQYF. The CDR3 DNA reads TGTGCCAGCAGTTACGCCGGGGACAGGGAGAGTACAGATACGCAGTATTTT.

Here the CDR3 reads CSASVEGPTYEQYF. CDR3 DNA: TGCAGTGCTAGCGTCGAGGGTCCTACCTACGAGCAGTACTTC. This chain uses TRBV20-1 with TRBJ2-7, with a tentative D call TRBD2 (5 bases). The V and J ends lost 3 bases and 2 bases respectively, with 14 bases between them. The CDR3 extends over 14 amino acids. CDR1 DFQATT and CDR2 SNEGSKA come from the germline V gene (reference sequence).

This clonotype has a count of ten or more. V is TRBV12-3 or TRBV12-4 and J is TRBJ2-2; D is undetermined. The CDR3 is made up of 15 amino acids. V was cut by 1 base and J by 2 bases, with 8 bases left in between. The CDR3 loop is CASSLVFSNTGELFF. CDR3 DNA sequence: TGTGCCAGCAGTTTAGTTTTTTCTAACACCGGGGAGCTGTTTTTT.

This clonotype has just a few counts. This rearrangement joins TRBV28 to TRBJ2-7; 14 bases are a match to TRBD2. Germline lookup yields CDR1 MDHEN and CDR2 SYDVKM. The length of the CDR3 is 15 residues. V lost 6 bases, J lost 6 bases, and 7 bases stayed unmatched. CDR3 coding DNA: TGTGCCAGCAGCCCCCGGACTAGCGGGAGGTTCGAGCAGTACTTC. It translates to CASSPRTSGRFEQYF.

There are a few counts of this clonotype. The V call is TRBV7-2, the J call TRBJ1-4; 8 bases are a match to TRBD1. V trimming: 6 bases; J trimming: 6 bases; junction bases outside the gene matches: 6. This CDR3 contains 14 residues. Looked up from germline, CDR1 is SGHTA and CDR2 is FQGNSA. This CDR3 reads CASSRDRFDEKLFF. CDR3 in DNA: TGTGCCAGCAGTCGGGACAGGTTTGATGAAAAACTGTTTTTT. Complete variable domain (other parts from reference TRBV7-2 and TRBJ1-4): GAGVSQSPSNKVTEKGKDVELRCDPISGHTALYWYRQSLGQGLEFLIYFQGNSAPDKSGLPSDRFSAERTGGSVSTLTIQRTQQEDSAVYLCASSRDRFDEKLFFGSGTQLSVL.

This chain uses TRBV4-2 with TRBJ1-2, with D uncertain. Trimming shortened V by 0 bases and J by 8 bases, and 13 bases separated the two germline ends. The CDR3 is 14 amino acids. Germline V CDR1 and CDR2: LGHNA, YNFKEQ. CDR3 sequence (DNA): TGTGCCAGCAGCCAAGATAAGGCGGGCTCGGGCTACACCTTC. Its translation is CASSQDKAGSGYTF.

As for this clonotype: A clone one base away is much larger, so this may be a read error. The chain combines TRBV5-6 with TRBJ2-7; maybe TRBD2 (6 bases). The CDR3 sequence is 15 residues long. CDR1 and CDR2 (germline): SGHDT, YYEEEE. In nucleotides, the CDR3 is TGTTCCAGCAGTTCCGCGGGGACTCTCCGGGAAGAGCAGTACTTC. Its protein product is CSSSSAGTLREEQYF.

V usage is TRBV5-1 and J usage is TRBJ1-5; 7 bases agree with TRBD1. CDR1 is SGHRS and CDR2 is YFSETQ in the germline V gene. The CDR3 extends over 14 amino acids. Unmatched junction bases numbered 4, after V lost 4 bases and J lost 3 bases. CDR3 in DNA: TGCGCCAGCAGCACCGGACAGGACAATCAGCCCCAGCATTTT. Its protein product is CASSTGQDNQPQHF.

This clonotype was recorded a few times. V gene TRBV30 combines with J gene TRBJ1-2; possible D gene TRBD1, 6 bases. There are 13 residues in the CDR3. Germline V CDR1 and CDR2: GTSNPN, SVGIG (reference sequence). The CDR3 loop is CAYTRDTQGGYTF. CDR3 DNA sequence: TGTGCTTATACCCGGGACACGCAGGGTGGCTACACCTTC.